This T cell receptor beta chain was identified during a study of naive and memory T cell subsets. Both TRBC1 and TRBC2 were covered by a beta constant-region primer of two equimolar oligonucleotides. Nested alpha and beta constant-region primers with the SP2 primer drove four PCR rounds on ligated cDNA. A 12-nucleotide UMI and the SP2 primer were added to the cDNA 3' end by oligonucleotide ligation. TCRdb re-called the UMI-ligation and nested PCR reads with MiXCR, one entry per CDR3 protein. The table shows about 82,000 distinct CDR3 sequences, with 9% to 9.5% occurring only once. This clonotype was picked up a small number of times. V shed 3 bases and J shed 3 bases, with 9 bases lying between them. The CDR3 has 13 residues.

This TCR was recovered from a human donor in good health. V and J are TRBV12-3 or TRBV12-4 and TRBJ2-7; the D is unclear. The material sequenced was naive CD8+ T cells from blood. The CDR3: CASSLGTYYEQYF. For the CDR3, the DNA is TGTGCCAGCAGTTTGGGCACCTACTACGAGCAGTACTTC.